These 27 T cell receptor beta chains originate from one sample sequenced in a study of Graves' ophthalmopathy and Graves' hyperthyroidism (dated by TCRdb to the late 2010s). Sequencing instrument: Illumina HiSeq 2000. TCR beta CDR3 regions were amplified from RNA transcripts for repertoire sequencing. A first-round RT-PCR used HTBI primers with the Qiagen OneStep RT-PCR kit, followed by a second-round multiplex PCR, size selection and purification. TCRdb redid the processing of the public reads, applying fastp at Q25 and MiXCR, and retained in-frame beta chains. All rows with the same CDR3 protein become a single entry with the most common DNA and genes. The sample contains 200,000 to 250,000 distinct CDR3 sequences, 45% of them found a single time. Around 47% of the sample is taken by the ten largest. The sample taken for sequencing was peripheral blood. The receptors stem from an adult man with Graves' ophthalmopathy.

The rearrangement uses TRBV7-2 and TRBJ1-2; no definite D call. CDR3 length equals 14 residues. Germline CDR1 is SGHTA and CDR2 is FQGNSA. V was shortened by 3 bases and J by 2 bases, with 10 bases between the two germline ends. The CDR3 protein is CASSLGRSNYGYTF. The CDR3 DNA follows: TGTGCCAGCAGCTTGGGGAGGTCAAACTATGGCTACACCTTC.

Worth noting for this clonotype: A read error may be the cause here, since a much bigger clone is one base away. The J gene is TRBJ1-4, the V gene TRBV10-2, with D perhaps matching TRBD1 (5 bases). The CDR3 is made up of 14 amino acids. Germline V gene lookup returns CDR1 WSHSY and CDR2 SAAADI. Here the CDR3 reads CASSESTGHEKLSF. The CDR3 DNA reads as TGCGCCAGCAGTGAGTCAACTGGACATGAAAAACTGTCTTTT.

The chain links TRBV4-2 to TRBJ1-2; D gene unclear. The V end was cut by 0 bases, the J end by 4 bases, with 6 bases between. Germline V gene lookup returns CDR1 LGHNA and CDR2 YNFKEQ. The CDR3 loop spans 13 amino acids. The CDR3 reads CASSQESVYGYTF. In DNA, the CDR3 is TGTGCCAGCAGCCAAGAATCGGTCTATGGCTACACCTTC.

In this sample, this clonotype turned up many times. The chain carries TRBV9 and TRBJ2-6; D is unclear. The CDR3 is 15 residues long. Germline CDR1 is SGDLS and CDR2 is YYNGEE. V lost 0 bases and J 4 bases, leaving 8 bases between the germline ends. The CDR3 DNA is TGTGCCAGCAGCGTAGACGCGGCCGGGGCCAACGTCCTGACTTTC. It specifies CASSVDAAGANVLTF.

As regards this clonotype: A read error is possible here, since a much larger clone lies one base away. The rearrangement joins TRBV2 to TRBJ1-4; 9 bases fit TRBD1. Germline V gene data show CDR1 as SNHLY and CDR2 as FYNNEI. The CDR3 contains 16 residues. The CDR3 nucleotides are TGTGCCAGCAGCTCACCTTTTAGGACAGGGGATCAAAAACTGGTTTTT. Translation: CASSSPFRTGDQKLVF.

In regard to this clonotype: An end of the junction does not agree with germline; a read error may underlie this. J is TRBJ2-2 and V is TRBV10-3, with D perhaps matching TRBD2 (5 bases). Germline loops: CDR1 ENHRY, CDR2 SYGVKD. The CDR3 runs 15 residues. CDR3 loop: CASSYSRANTGELFF. CDR3 nucleotide sequence: TGTGCCAGCAGTTACTCGAGGGCGAACACCGGGGAGCTGTTTTTT.

The V and J genes are TRBV10-3 and TRBJ2-2; no definite D call. V was trimmed by 4 bases and J by 5 bases, leaving 11 bases between them. CDR3 length equals 14 residues. Germline CDR1 is ENHRY and CDR2 is SYGVKD. The CDR3 DNA reads TGTGCCATCAGTGCGACATTGACGACCGGGGAGCTGTTTTTT. It specifies CAISATLTTGELFF.

The chain couples TRBV7-2 to TRBJ1-2; 11 positions match TRBD1. Germline V gene sequence: CDR1 SGHTA, CDR2 FQGNSA. Unmatched junction bases numbered 6, after V lost 5 bases and J lost 7 bases. This CDR3 comprises 14 residues. The CDR3 bases are TGTGCCAGCAGCCCCACCGGGACAGGGGGTGGCTACACCTTC. It translates to CASSPTGTGGGYTF.

This rearrangement joins TRBV7-9 to TRBJ1-1; D is unresolved. Between the trimmed V and J ends, which lost 6 bases and 11 bases, there was a span of 16 bases. The CDR3 contains 12 residues. The germline V gene encodes CDR1 SEHNR and CDR2 FQNEAQ (reference sequence). CDR3 DNA sequence: TGTGCCAGCAGTCTGACACCGGTTCGGGCTTTCTTT. Amino acid sequence: CASSLTPVRAFF.

The V call is TRBV24-1, the J call TRBJ1-3; D gene ambiguous. The CDR3 covers 15 residues. Per germline, CDR1 KGHDR and CDR2 SFDVKD. Trimming removed 3 bases at V and 0 bases at J, with 8 bases between. The CDR3 sequence: CATSDGRYSGNTIYF. CDR3 nucleotide sequence: TGTGCCACCAGTGATGGACGGTACTCTGGAAACACCATATATTTT.

This clonotype was recorded a few times. The V call is TRBV7-3, the J call TRBJ2-7, with TRBD1 identical over 8 bases. Trimming removed 3 bases from V and 3 bases from J; junction bases left unmatched: 7. This CDR3 is built from 15 residues. In germline, CDR1 is SGHTA, CDR2 FQGTGA. The CDR3 DNA sequence: TGTGCCAGCAGCTTTCGGGCAGGGGGCGTCTACGAGCAGTACTTC. It specifies CASSFRAGGVYEQYF.

This clonotype appeared a few times. The CDR3 sequence is CASSLGPRGKTGELFF. CDR3 sequence (DNA): TGTGCCAGCAGCTTAGGTCCCAGGGGGAAGACCGGGGAGCTGTTTTTT. The genes are TRBV7-6 and TRBJ2-2; 7 nucleotides align to TRBD1. The germline V gene has CDR1 SGHVS and CDR2 FNYEAQ. This CDR3 is built from 16 residues. V dropped 1 base and J dropped 5; count of bases not matched to a gene: 7.

The V and J genes are TRBV3-1 and TRBJ2-5; 9 nucleotides match TRBD1. The CDR3 spans 15 residues. The germline V gene encodes CDR1 LGHDT and CDR2 YNNKEL (reference sequence). Germline trimming cut 7 bases from V and 2 bases from J; bases unmatched to any gene: 8. CDR3 coding DNA: TGTGCCAGCACCCTGGGGACAGGGAGACAAGAGACCCAGTACTTC. Translation gives CASTLGTGRQETQYF.

This clonotype came up once. The gene calls are TRBV10-3 and TRBJ1-1, with D uncertain. Germline values: CDR1 ENHRY, CDR2 SYGVKD. V was trimmed by 10 bases and J by 1 base, leaving 22 bases between them. There are 16 residues in the CDR3. The DNA of the CDR3 is TGTGCCAGCAGAGCTCCGGGCCATTGGGGGAACACTGAAGCTTTCTTT. This codes for CASRAPGHWGNTEAFF.

This clonotype has a single count. The chain recombines TRBV20-1 with TRBJ1-1, with 9 bases lining up with TRBD1. The CDR3 sequence is 12 residues long. The trim removed 8 bases at V and 3 bases at J, leaving 4 bases unmatched. Germline V gene sequence: CDR1 DFQATT, CDR2 SNEGSKA (reference sequence). As DNA, the CDR3 is TGCAGTACGCGACAGGGGGACACTGAAGCTTTCTTT. This encodes CSTRQGDTEAFF.

Remarks on this clonotype: Here the CDR3 omits its conserved ending phenylalanine or tryptophan, so a read error is the likely source. V and J are TRBV19 and TRBJ1-1, with D tentatively TRBD1 (6 bases). Germline V gene lookup returns CDR1 LNHDA and CDR2 SQIVND (reference sequence). The ends were cut back, 5 bases at V and 7 bases at J, with 14 bases in the middle. This CDR3 is built from 13 residues. The CDR3 sequence: CASSQGRGVEAFS. CDR3 bases: TGTGCCAGTAGTCAGGGCAGGGGAGTTGAAGCTTTCTCT.

Comments on this clonotype: It is unclear where the CDR3 begins or ends on the DNA, so no DNA is shown, and the CDR3 is as TCRdb lists it. The chain's CDR3 is CASSESGLFHEQYFGPGELFF. This chain connects TRBV10-2 to TRBJ2-2. The CDR3 adds up to 21 amino acids, both ends counted. Germline V gene data show CDR1 as WSHSY and CDR2 as SAAADI.

The chain uses TRBV14 and TRBJ2-7; no reliable D call. Trimming removed 3 bases at V and 2 bases at J, with 11 bases between. CDR1 is SGHDN, CDR2 FVKESK, per germline. The CDR3 runs to 14 residues. The CDR3 DNA reads TGTGCCAGCAGCCACATCTTACAGCCCTACGAGCAGTACTTC. Protein: CASSHILQPYEQYF.

For this clonotype: Germline and junction disagree at one end, which may indicate a read error. V gene TRBV10-3 combines with J gene TRBJ1-2; D remains ambiguous. CDR1 ENHRY and CDR2 SYGVKD come from the germline V gene. The CDR3 spans 14 residues. CDR3 nucleotides: TGTGCCAGCAGTTCCCTAGGGCAGAACTATGGCTACACCTTC. As protein: CASSSLGQNYGYTF.

In its sample, this clonotype was seen many times. The J gene is TRBJ1-2, the V gene TRBV29-1; D is ambiguous. V was cut by 6 bases and J by 8 bases, with 16 bases left in between. Germline V lookup: CDR1 SQVTM, CDR2 ANQGSEA. The CDR3 spans 12 residues. The CDR3 region is CSVQPQGSGYTF. The CDR3 coding sequence is TGCAGCGTCCAGCCCCAAGGCTCAGGCTACACCTTC.

This chain joins TRBV5-8 and TRBJ1-2; 9 bases fit TRBD1. J was trimmed by 4 bases and V by 3 bases; bases with no gene match: 4. Looked up from germline, CDR1 is SGHTS and CDR2 is YDEGEE. The CDR3 consists of 14 residues. In nucleotides, the CDR3 is TGTGCCAGCAGCTGGACGACAGGGGGCTATGGCTACACCTTC. Protein sequence: CASSWTTGGYGYTF. Full variable domain (missing parts from reference TRBV5-8 and TRBJ1-2): EAGVTQSPTHLIKTRGQQATLRCSPISGHTSVYWYQQALGLGLQFLLWYDEGEERNRGNFPPRFSGRQFPNYSSELNVNALELEDSALYLCASSWTTGGYGYTFGSGTRLTVV.

The chain has TRBV7-9 and TRBJ1-2, with D perhaps TRBD1 (6 bases). Trimming removed 7 bases at V and 4 bases at J, with 16 bases between. This CDR3 has 14 residues. The germline gives CDR1 SEHNR, CDR2 FQNEAQ (reference sequence). The CDR3 nucleotides are TGTGCCAGCACCTCCACAGGGTGGAGCTATGGCTACACCTTC. Translated: CASTSTGWSYGYTF. Variable domain in full (rest from reference TRBV7-9 and TRBJ1-2): DTGVSQNPRHKITKRGQNVTFRCDPISEHNRLYWYRQTLGQGPEFLTYFQNEAQLEKSRLLSDRFSAERPKGSFSTLEIQRTEQGDSAMYLCASTSTGWSYGYTFGSGTRLTVV.

The chain has TRBV19 and TRBJ2-7; D gene ambiguous. CDR3 length: 15 residues. The V gene's germline CDR1 is LNHDA and CDR2 SQIVND (reference sequence). V was cut by 4 bases and J by 3 bases, with 16 bases left in between. The CDR3 sequence: CASSNSLGSFYEQYF. CDR3 nucleotide sequence: TGTGCCAGTAGTAATTCCCTGGGATCCTTCTACGAGCAGTACTTC. The whole variable domain, remainder taken from reference TRBV19 and TRBJ2-7, is DGGITQSPKYLFRKEGQNVTLSCEQNLNHDAMYWYRQDPGQGLRLIYYSQIVNDFQKGDIAEGYSVSREKKESFPLTVTSAQKNPTAFYLCASSNSLGSFYEQYFGPGTRLTVT.

This clonotype was counted a single time. The chain uses TRBV6-5 and TRBJ2-7, with 12 nucleotides matching TRBD2. V lost 11 bases, J lost 6 bases, and 8 bases stayed unmatched. CDR1 is MNHEY and CDR2 is SVGAGI in the germline V gene. The CDR3 loop spans 13 amino acids. The DNA of the CDR3 is TGTGCCTGCACCTCGGGACTAGCGGGCGAGCAGTACTTC. It translates to CACTSGLAGEQYF.

This clonotype was seen a few times. The rearrangement joins TRBV6-5 to TRBJ2-2; 7 nucleotides line up with TRBD2. With 0 bases clipped from V and 6 bases from J, the junction kept 4 bases outside the gene matches. Germline V gives CDR1 MNHEY, CDR2 SVGAGI. The CDR3 runs to 15 residues. The CDR3 nucleotides read TGTGCCAGCAGTTACTCGCCAGGGAGGGCCGGGGAGCTGTTTTTT. Translated, it gives CASSYSPGRAGELFF.

This chain connects TRBV7-9 to TRBJ2-7, with TRBD2 as a possible D gene (6 bases). This CDR3 has 14 residues. V lost 8 bases and J 2 bases, leaving 16 bases between the germline ends. Per germline, CDR1 SEHNR and CDR2 FQNEAQ (reference sequence). CDR3 nucleotide sequence: TGTGCCAGCGGCCCTGGACCGGGAGCCTACGAGCAGTACTTC. It encodes CASGPGPGAYEQYF.

The V call is TRBV20-1, the J call TRBJ2-6; D not resolved. The CDR3 covers 12 residues. Trimming removed 2 bases at V and 4 bases at J, with 3 bases between. Germline lookup yields CDR1 DFQATT and CDR2 SNEGSKA (reference sequence). The chain's CDR3 is CSARRGANVLTF. As DNA, the CDR3 is TGCAGTGCTAGAAGGGGGGCCAACGTCCTGACTTTC.